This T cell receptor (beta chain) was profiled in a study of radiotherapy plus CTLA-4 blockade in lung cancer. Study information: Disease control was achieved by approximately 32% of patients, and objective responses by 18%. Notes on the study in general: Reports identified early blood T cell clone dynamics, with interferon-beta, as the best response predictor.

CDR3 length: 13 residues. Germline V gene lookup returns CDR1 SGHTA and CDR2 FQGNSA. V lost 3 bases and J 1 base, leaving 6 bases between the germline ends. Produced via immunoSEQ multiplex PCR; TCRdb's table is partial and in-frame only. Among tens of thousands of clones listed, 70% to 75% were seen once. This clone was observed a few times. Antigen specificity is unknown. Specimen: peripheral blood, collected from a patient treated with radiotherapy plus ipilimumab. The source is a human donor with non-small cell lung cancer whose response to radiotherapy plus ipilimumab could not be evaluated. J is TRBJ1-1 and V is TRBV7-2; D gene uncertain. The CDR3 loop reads CASSFEQNTEAFF. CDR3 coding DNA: TGTGCCAGCAGCTTTGAGCAGAACACTGAAGCTTTCTTT.